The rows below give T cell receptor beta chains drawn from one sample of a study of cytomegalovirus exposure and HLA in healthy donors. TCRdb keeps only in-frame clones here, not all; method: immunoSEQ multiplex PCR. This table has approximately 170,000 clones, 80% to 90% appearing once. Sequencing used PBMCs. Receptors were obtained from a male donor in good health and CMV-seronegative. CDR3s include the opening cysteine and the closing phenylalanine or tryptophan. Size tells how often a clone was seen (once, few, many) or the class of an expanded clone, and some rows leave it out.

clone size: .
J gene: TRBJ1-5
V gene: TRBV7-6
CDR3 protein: CASSLGQGLRQPQHF

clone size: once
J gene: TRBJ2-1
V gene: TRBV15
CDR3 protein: CATSRDRGGRAGLNNEQFF

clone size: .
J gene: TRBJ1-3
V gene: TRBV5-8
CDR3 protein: CASSLLNWGNTIYF

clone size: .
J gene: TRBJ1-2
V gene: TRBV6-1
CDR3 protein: CASRPTGGANYGYTF

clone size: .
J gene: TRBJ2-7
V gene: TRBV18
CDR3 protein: CASSLGTGGYEQYF

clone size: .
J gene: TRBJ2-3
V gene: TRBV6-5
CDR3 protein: CASSSPSGRGADTQYF

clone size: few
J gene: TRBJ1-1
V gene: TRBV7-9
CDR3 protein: CASSSTGEQNTEAFF

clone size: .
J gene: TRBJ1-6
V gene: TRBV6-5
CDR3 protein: CASSYSNRGLNSPLHF

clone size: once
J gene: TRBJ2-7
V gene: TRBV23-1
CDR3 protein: CASSQAGTGSAQYF

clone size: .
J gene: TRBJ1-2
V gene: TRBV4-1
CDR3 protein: CASSQEGGGPLGYGYTF

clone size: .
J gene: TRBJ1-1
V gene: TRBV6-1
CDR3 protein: CASSDLLPNTEAFF

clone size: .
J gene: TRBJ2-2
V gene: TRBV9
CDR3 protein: CASSVVSSNTGELFF

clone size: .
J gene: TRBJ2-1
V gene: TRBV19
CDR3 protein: CASGSGHGPYNEQFF

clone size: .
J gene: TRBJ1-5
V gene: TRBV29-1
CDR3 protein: CSARQGSDQPQHF

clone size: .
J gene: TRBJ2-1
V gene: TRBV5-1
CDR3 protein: CASSLARLAGVMKYNEQFF

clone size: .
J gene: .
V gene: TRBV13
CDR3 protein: CASSSQNRSSYEQYF

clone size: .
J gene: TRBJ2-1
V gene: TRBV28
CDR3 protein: CASRSGTGDYNEQFF

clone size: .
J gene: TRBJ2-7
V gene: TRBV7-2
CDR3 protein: CASSGVATRTGVHEQYF

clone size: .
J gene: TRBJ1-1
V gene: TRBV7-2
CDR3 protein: CASSPYRGTEAFF

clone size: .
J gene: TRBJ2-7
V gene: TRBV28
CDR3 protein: CASSLRGEQYF

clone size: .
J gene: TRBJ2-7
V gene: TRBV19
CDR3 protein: CASSTSGTGTYEQYF

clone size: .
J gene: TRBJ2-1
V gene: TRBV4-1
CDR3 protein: CASSYKQSSYNEQFF

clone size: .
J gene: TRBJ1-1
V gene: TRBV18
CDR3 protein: CASSPRTGNIEAFF

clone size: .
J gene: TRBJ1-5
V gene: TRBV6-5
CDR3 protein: CASKKGQGGQPQHF

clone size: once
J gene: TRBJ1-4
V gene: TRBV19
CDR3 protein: CASKTGVPTNEKLFF

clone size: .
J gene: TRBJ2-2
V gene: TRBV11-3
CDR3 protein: CASREGQSHTGELFF

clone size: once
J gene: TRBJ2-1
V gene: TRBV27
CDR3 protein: CASSYRGSSYNEQFF

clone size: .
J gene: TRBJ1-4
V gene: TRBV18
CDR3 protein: CASSLDRLEKLFF

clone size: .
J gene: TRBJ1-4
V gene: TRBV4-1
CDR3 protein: CASSQVGTGRANEKLFF

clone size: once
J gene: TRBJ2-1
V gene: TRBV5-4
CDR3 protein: CASSFTTSGRAVEQFF

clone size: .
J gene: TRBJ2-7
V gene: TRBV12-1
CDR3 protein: CASSLRLAGYEQYF

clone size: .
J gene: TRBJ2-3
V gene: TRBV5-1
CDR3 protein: CASSLARDRGTDTQYF

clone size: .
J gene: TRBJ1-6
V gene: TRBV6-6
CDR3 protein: CASSYNGAMGSPLHF

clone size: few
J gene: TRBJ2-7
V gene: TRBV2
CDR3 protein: CASVPGQGAYEQYF

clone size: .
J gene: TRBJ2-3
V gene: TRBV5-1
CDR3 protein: CASSFPTSPGGDTQYF

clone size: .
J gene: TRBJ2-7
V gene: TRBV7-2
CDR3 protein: CASSLGSSEGVLKQYF

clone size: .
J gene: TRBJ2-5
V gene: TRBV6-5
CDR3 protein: CASSARDRGLETQYF

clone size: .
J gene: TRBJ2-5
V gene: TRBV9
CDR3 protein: CASSGLAERETQYF

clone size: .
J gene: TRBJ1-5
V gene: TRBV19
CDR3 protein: CASSDRTTGGPVYQPQHF

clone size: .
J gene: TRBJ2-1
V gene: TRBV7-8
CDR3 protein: CASSFRDLNNEQFF

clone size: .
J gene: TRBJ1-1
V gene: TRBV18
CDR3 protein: CASSDGGNTEAFF

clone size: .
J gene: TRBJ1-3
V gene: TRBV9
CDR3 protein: CASSVGSPGNTIYF

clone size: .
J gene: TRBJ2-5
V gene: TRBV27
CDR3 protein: CASSFGAGWETQYF

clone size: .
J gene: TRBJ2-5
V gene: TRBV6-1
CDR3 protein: CASSGTPETQYF

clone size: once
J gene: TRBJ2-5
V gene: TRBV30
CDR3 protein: CAWSVLLVQETQYF

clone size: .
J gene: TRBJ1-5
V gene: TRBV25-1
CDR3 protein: CASSGTGLLQHF